These 22 T cell receptor beta chains originate from one sample sequenced in a study of blood T cell repertoires in COVID-19. The table came from immunoSEQ multiplex PCR; TCRdb's copy has only in-frame clones and leaves some out. The sample has 120,000 or so clones; around nine tenths are singletons. The sample consisted of peripheral blood. All receptors come from a man aged 45 to 65 with acute or convalescent COVID-19.

This clone is a singleton in its sample. CDR3 sequence reads: CATSEGSGVSTDTQYF. CDR3 DNA: TGTGCCACCAGTGAGGGCAGCGGGGTTAGCACAGATACGCAGTATTTT. This sequence joins TRBV24-1 and TRBJ2-3, with 7 bases matching TRBD2. V was clipped by 4 bases and J by 0 bases; unmatched bases: 6. The CDR3 covers 16 residues. Germline lookup yields CDR1 KGHDR and CDR2 SFDVKD.

The chain links TRBV20-1 to TRBJ1-5; maybe TRBD1 (5 bases). Germline assignment: CDR1 DFQATT and CDR2 SNEGSKA (reference sequence). CDR3 size: 13 residues. Trimming took 3 bases from V and 4 from J, leaving 10 bases between them. The chain's CDR3 is CSASGQGNQPQHF. CDR3 coding DNA: TGCAGTGCTAGTGGGCAGGGAAATCAGCCCCAGCATTTT.

The chain employs TRBV11-2 and TRBJ1-2, with D hard to call. CDR3 length equals 14 residues. Per germline, CDR1 SGHAT and CDR2 FQNNGV. V was shortened by 6 bases and J by 3 bases, with 14 bases between the two germline ends. DNA of the CDR3: TGTGCCAGCAGTATGAGGGTTTACGACTATGGCTACACCTTC. It yields the protein CASSMRVYDYGYTF.

This clone was found once. The V and J genes are TRBV11-3 and TRBJ2-1; possibly TRBD2 for D (6 bases). The CDR3 extends over 15 amino acids. Germline V gene lookup returns CDR1 SGHNT and CDR2 YENEEA. V dropped 5 bases and J dropped 0 bases, with 11 bases sitting between them. The CDR3 coding sequence is TGTGCCAGCAGCCCCCTAGCGAGCTCCTACAATGAGCAGTTCTTC. Residues: CASSPLASSYNEQFF. Together with reference TRBV11-3 and TRBJ2-1, the CDR3 gives the full variable domain: EAGVVQSPRYKIIEKKQPVAFWCNPISGHNTLYWYLQNLGQGPELLIRYENEEAVDDSQLPKDRFSAERLKGVDSTLKIQPAELGDSAVYLCASSPLASSYNEQFFGPGTRLTVL.

This chain connects TRBV29-1 to TRBJ2-3; possibly TRBD2 for D (5 bases). The ends were cut back, 6 bases at V and 3 bases at J, with 37 bases in the middle. The CDR3 has 21 amino acids. Germline V gene sequence: CDR1 SQVTM, CDR2 ANQGSEA. The CDR3 DNA reads as TGCAGCGTCCCGATCCGGACTGCCAAGCTGAGTCTTGGAGAGATGACAGATACGCAGTATTTT. Protein: CSVPIRTAKLSLGEMTDTQYF.

V usage is TRBV30 and J usage is TRBJ1-1; a possible D gene is TRBD1 (5 bases). The CDR3 has 14 residues. Germline CDR1 reads GTSNPN; CDR2 reads SVGIG (reference sequence). The ends were cut back, 4 bases at V and 6 bases at J, with 18 bases in the middle. DNA for the CDR3: TGTGCCTGGAATCGGGGAGGGGTCAGCCCTGAAGCTTTCTTT. It is translated as CAWNRGGVSPEAFF.

The chain joins TRBV9 to TRBJ1-4, with no clear D. The CDR3 sequence is 15 residues long. Trimming pared 4 bases from V and 2 bases from J, leaving 12 bases between. Germline V CDR1 and CDR2: SGDLS, YYNGEE. CDR3 residues: CASSRQIGTNEKLFF. The CDR3, as DNA: TGTGCCAGCAGCCGGCAAATCGGGACTAATGAAAAACTGTTTTTT.

This chain connects TRBV19 to TRBJ2-7; tentative D call: TRBD2 (5 bases). The V end was cut by 6 bases, the J end by 1 base, with 13 bases between. Germline loops: CDR1 LNHDA, CDR2 SQIVND (reference sequence). The CDR3 length is 14 residues. The CDR3 sequence: CASRPLGVSYEQYF. CDR3 coding DNA: TGTGCCAGTAGGCCTCTGGGAGTTTCCTACGAGCAGTACTTC.

The gene calls are TRBV6-5 and TRBJ2-1; possibly TRBD2 for D (5 bases). V lost 7 bases, J lost 2 bases, and 15 bases lay in between. Germline V gene data show CDR1 as MNHEY and CDR2 as SVGAGI. The length of the CDR3 is 15 residues. The CDR3 region has the DNA TGTGCCAGCATCTCCCGGGGAGAGGCCTACAATGAGCAGTTCTTC. Translation: CASISRGEAYNEQFF.

The chain has TRBV6-5 and TRBJ2-2; D is uncertain. Germline-derived CDR1 and CDR2 are MNHEY and SVGAGI. V was cut by 5 bases and J by 6 bases, with 7 bases left in between. The length of the CDR3 is 12 residues. The DNA of the CDR3 is TGTGCCAGCAGTCCCCCTCCCGGGGAGCTGTTTTTT. Amino acids: CASSPPPGELFF.

The V gene is TRBV9, the J gene TRBJ1-3; D unclear. Trimming cost V 3 bases and J 0 bases, with 7 bases left between them. The CDR3 totals 14 residues. Germline V gene data show CDR1 as SGDLS and CDR2 as YYNGEE. CDR3 residues: CASSARGSGNTIYF. For the CDR3, the DNA is TGTGCCAGCAGCGCCCGGGGCTCTGGAAACACCATATATTTT.

The V gene is TRBV19, the J gene TRBJ2-2; D not resolved. CDR1 is LNHDA, CDR2 SQIVND, per germline (reference sequence). V lost 1 base and J 5 bases, leaving 5 bases between the germline ends. The CDR3 totals 13 residues. CDR3 residues: CASSIARTGELFF. CDR3 nucleotide sequence: TGTGCCAGTAGTATAGCCCGGACCGGGGAGCTGTTTTTT.

The chain is built from TRBV12-3 or TRBV12-4 and TRBJ1-2; TRBD1 aligns across 7 bases. The V and J ends lost 8 bases and 0 bases, in that order; junction bases with no gene match: 0. This CDR3 contains 12 residues. CDR3 in amino acids: CASGQANYGYTF. The CDR3 coding sequence is TGTGCCAGCGGACAGGCTAACTATGGCTACACCTTC.

The chain uses TRBV5-6 and TRBJ1-2; D is ambiguous. V was clipped by 0 bases and J by 4 bases, with 13 bases between them. The V gene's germline CDR1 is SGHDT and CDR2 YYEEEE. This CDR3 has 15 amino acids. As DNA, the CDR3 is TGTGCCAGCAGCTTGGCAAAGCCGGTAACCTATGGCTACACCTTC. Encoded protein: CASSLAKPVTYGYTF.

The chain carries TRBV12-3 or TRBV12-4 and TRBJ2-1; 9 bases fit TRBD2. Trimming took 0 bases from V and 14 from J; bases not matched to a gene: 2. This CDR3 is built from 12 residues. As DNA, the CDR3 is TGTGCCAGCAGTTTAGCGGTAGCGGGAGAGTTCTTC. It translates to CASSLAVAGEFF.

In this sample, this clone turned up once. The gene calls are TRBV4-1 and TRBJ2-7; D ambiguous. V was cut by 1 base and J by 0 bases, with 7 bases left in between. Germline CDR1 is MGHRA and CDR2 is YSYEKL. The CDR3 runs 14 residues. CDR3 coding DNA: TGCGCCAGCAGCCAAGTTGGCACCTCCTACGAGCAGTACTTC. It codes for CASSQVGTSYEQYF.

In this sample, this clone turned up a few times. This chain joins TRBV3-1 (or the pseudogene TRBV3-2) and TRBJ2-3, with TRBD1 as a possible D gene (6 bases). The germline CDR1 and CDR2 sequences are LGHDT and YNNKEL (reference sequence). V was pared by 5 bases and J by 4 bases, with 10 bases between. This CDR3 contains 13 residues. DNA of the CDR3: TGTGCCAGCAGCGCCAGGGGTGCAGATACGCAGTATTTT. It translates to CASSARGADTQYF.

In the case of this clone: One end of the junction is discordant with germline, which a read error may explain. The gene calls are TRBV11-3 and TRBJ2-1; tentatively, D is TRBD1 (6 bases). Germline CDR1 and CDR2: SGHNT and YENEEA. The CDR3 extends over 15 amino acids. The CDR3 sequence is CANSLRGNSYNEQFF. Here the CDR3 DNA reads TGTGCCAACAGCTTAAGGGGGAATTCCTACAATGAGCAGTTCTTC.

This chain connects TRBV5-4 to TRBJ2-7; the D gene is possibly TRBD2 (6 bases). V was shortened by 0 bases and J by 2 bases, with 9 bases between the two germline ends. Germline V CDR1 and CDR2: SGHNT, YYREEE (reference sequence). This CDR3 region has 14 residues. For the CDR3, the DNA is TGTGCCAGCAGCTTGGAGGTAGCGGCCTACGAGCAGTACTTC. It encodes CASSLEVAAYEQYF.

CDR3 protein: CASSQTGNTQYF. CDR3 nucleotides: TGTGCCAGCAGCCAAACAGGGAATACGCAGTATTTT. The chain is built from TRBV3-1 (or the pseudogene TRBV3-2) and TRBJ2-3, with TRBD1 as a possible D gene (6 bases). Trimming removed 2 bases at V and 7 bases at J, with 7 bases between. The germline gives CDR1 LGHDT, CDR2 YNNKEL (reference sequence). The CDR3 runs 12 residues.

This clone was found a few times. The chain has TRBV5-5 and TRBJ2-1; 11 positions match TRBD2. The CDR3 runs to 15 residues. Germline V gives CDR1 SGHKS, CDR2 YYEKEE (reference sequence). Trimming at V came to 4 bases and at J to 6 bases, leaving 6 bases not matched to a gene. The CDR3 nucleotides read TGTGCCAGCAGCCCGCTAGCGGGAGGACGCAATGAGCAGTTCTTC. This translates into CASSPLAGGRNEQFF.

This chain joins TRBV11-3 and TRBJ2-7, with 7 bases lining up with TRBD2. CDR1 and CDR2 (germline): SGHNT, YENEEA. The CDR3 has 17 residues. With 3 bases clipped from V and 0 bases from J, the junction kept 11 bases outside the gene matches. The CDR3 bases are TGTGCCAGCAGCTTGGGGGACGGGAGGAGCCACTCCTACGAGCAGTACTTC. It is translated as CASSLGDGRSHSYEQYF.